This T cell receptor beta chain was recovered during a study of T cell repertoires in cytomegalovirus infection. The wider study: CMV epitopes used comprised recently identified HLA-C-restricted ones and well-studied HLA-B-restricted ones. Based on public TCR beta signatures, there were indications of CMV infection and of a matching HLA type. Study conclusions and caveats: Dominant in the ex vivo response were TCR beta clonotypes restricted by HLA-C and specific for CMV.

V was pared by 4 bases and J by 3 bases, with 13 bases between. The CDR3 sequence is 15 residues long. Per the germline V gene, CDR1 is SGHTA and CDR2 is FQGTGA. This clonotype has at least ten counts. What it binds is not known. TCRdb called the reads again in MiXCR, with one record for every CDR3 protein. The sample records approximately 300,000 distinct CDR3 sequences, 20% to 30% being singletons. The sequencing used cultured PBMCs, collected from culture after CMV antigen stimulation. The sequence was collected from a human donor in good health (CMV status not recorded). Some clones in this sample may be carry-over from other donors' samples. The genes are TRBV7-3 and TRBJ2-1; TRBD1 might be the D (6 bases). The CDR3 is CASSSGQTRYNEQFF. Here the CDR3 DNA reads TGTGCCAGCAGCTCCGGACAGACCCGCTACAATGAGCAGTTCTTC. Full variable domain (outside the CDR3, taken from reference TRBV7-3 and TRBJ2-1): GAGVSQTPSNKVTEKGKYVELRCDPISGHTALYWYRQSLGQGPEFLIYFQGTGAADDSGLPNDRFFAVRPEGSVSTLKIQRTERGDSAVYLCASSSGQTRYNEQFFGPGTRLTVL.